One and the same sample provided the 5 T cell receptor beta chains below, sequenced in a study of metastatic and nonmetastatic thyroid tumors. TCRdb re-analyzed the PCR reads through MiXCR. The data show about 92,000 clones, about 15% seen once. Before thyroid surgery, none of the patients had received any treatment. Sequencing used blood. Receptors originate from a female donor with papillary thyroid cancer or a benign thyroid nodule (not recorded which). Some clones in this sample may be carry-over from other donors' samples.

For the CDR3, the DNA is TGCGCCAGCAGCTTGGTAGTCAGGGTATACTCCTACGAGCAGTACTTC. This translates into CASSLVVRVYSYEQYF. This chain links TRBV5-1 with TRBJ2-7, with a tentative D call TRBD1 (5 bases). The CDR3 is made up of 16 amino acids. The germline CDR1 and CDR2 sequences are SGHRS and YFSETQ. V lost 0 bases and J lost 0, with 13 bases in between.

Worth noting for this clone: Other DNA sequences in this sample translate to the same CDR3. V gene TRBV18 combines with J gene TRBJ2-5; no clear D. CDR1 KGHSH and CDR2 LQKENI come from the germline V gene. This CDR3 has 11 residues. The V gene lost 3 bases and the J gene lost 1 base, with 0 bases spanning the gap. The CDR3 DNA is TGTGCCAGCTCACCCCAAGAGACCCAGTACTTC. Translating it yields CASSPQETQYF.

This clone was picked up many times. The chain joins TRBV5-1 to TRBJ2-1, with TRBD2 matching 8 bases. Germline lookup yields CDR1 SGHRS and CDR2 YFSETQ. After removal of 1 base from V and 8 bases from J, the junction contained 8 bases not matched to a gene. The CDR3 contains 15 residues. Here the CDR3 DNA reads TGCGCCAGCAGCTTGAGACGGGGGGGCCCAGATGAGCAGTTCTTC. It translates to CASSLRRGGPDEQFF.

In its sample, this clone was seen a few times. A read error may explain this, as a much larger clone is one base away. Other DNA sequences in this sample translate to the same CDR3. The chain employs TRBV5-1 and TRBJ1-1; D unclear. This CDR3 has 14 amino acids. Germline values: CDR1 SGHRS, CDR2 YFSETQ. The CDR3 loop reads CASSFLTKNTEAFF. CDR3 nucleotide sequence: TGCGCCAGCAGCTTCCTTACGAAGAACACTGAAGCTTTCTTC.

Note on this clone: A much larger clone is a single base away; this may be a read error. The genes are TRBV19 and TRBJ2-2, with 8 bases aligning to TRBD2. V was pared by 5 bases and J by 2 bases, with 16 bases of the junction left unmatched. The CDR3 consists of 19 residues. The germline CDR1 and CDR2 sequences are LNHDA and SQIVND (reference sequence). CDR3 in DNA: TGTGCCAGTAGTTCGCTGGGACTAGAGGGGTCAGAAAACACCGGGGAGCTGTTTTTT. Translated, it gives CASSSLGLEGSENTGELFF.